This T cell receptor (beta chain) was sequenced in a study of regulatory T cells in long-lasting Graves disease. Study conclusions and caveats: TCR diversity was lower in persistent than newly diagnosed Graves' disease. TRBV28, TRBJ1-2 and TRBJ2-5 emerged as the favored segments in persistent disease.

Many counts were recorded for this clonotype. The antigen remains undetermined. CDR1 DFQATT and CDR2 SNEGSKA come from the germline V gene (reference sequence). J lost 0 bases, V lost 7 bases, and 10 bases had no gene match. The CDR3 covers 16 residues. Building of the TCR beta libraries involved iRepertoire HTBI primers and Arm-PCR of CDR3 regions. TCRdb re-called the multiplex PCR reads through MiXCR, storing one row per CDR3 protein. The sample contains fewer than 650,000 distinct CDR3 sequences, 16% of which appear only once. The time point here: newly diagnosed GD, antithyroid drugs for less than 3 months. Following extraction of RNA from PBMCs, that RNA was used to make the TCR library. The data also belong to a second study, concerning T cells in Graves' hyperthyroidism and ophthalmopathy. That work adds: Exclusion followed for patients with uncontrolled infection, other autoimmune disease, pregnancy or lactation. With the HTBI primer set, the TCR CDR3 went through a first round of RT-PCR.

The chain couples TRBV20-1 to TRBJ2-5; TRBD2 aligns across 11 bases. The clonotype originates from a man younger than 30 with Graves disease. The source was peripheral blood mononuclear cells (PBMCs), collected at new diagnosis, from a patient treated with antithyroid drugs. The CDR3 nucleotides read TGCAGTGTTGCCTCGACTAGCGGGACCTACCAAGAGACCCAGTACTTC. Amino acids: CSVASTSGTYQETQYF.